This T cell receptor (beta chain) was identified in a study of blood T cell repertoires in COVID-19. Study-level information: The United States, Italy and Spain provided the acute and convalescent COVID-19 samples. PBMCs, B-cell-depleted T cells, or T cells were the source of the cDNA or gDNA that made up the material.

The CDR3 spans 11 residues. Between the trimmed V and J ends, which lost 6 bases and 5 bases, there was a span of 6 bases. Germline V gives CDR1 MNHEY, CDR2 SMNVEV (reference sequence). Repertoires were generated with immunoSEQ multiplex PCR, while TCRdb's copy carries only in-frame clones and drops some. Here the sample spans 150,000 to 200,000 clones, roughly 85% being singletons. The TCR comes from a woman in her twenties or thirties with acute or convalescent COVID-19. V usage is TRBV27 and J usage is TRBJ2-3, with TRBD1 as a possible D gene (5 bases). The sequenced sample was peripheral blood. The CDR3 reads CASSQGDTQYF. The CDR3 DNA follows: TGTGCCAGCAGCCAGGGAGATACGCAGTATTTT.